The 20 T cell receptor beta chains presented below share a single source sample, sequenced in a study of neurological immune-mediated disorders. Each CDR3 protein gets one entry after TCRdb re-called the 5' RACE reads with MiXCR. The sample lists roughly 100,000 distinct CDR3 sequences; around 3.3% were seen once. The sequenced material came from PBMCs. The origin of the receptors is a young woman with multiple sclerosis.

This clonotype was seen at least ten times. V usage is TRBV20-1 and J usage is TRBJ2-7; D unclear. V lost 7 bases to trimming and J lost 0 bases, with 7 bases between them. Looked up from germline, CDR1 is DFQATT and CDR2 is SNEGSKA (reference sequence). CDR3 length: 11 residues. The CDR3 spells CSVRSSYEQYF. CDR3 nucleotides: TGCAGTGTCCGTAGCTCCTACGAGCAGTACTTC.

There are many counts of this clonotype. The CDR3 loop reads CASSSPDRSETQYF. The CDR3 nucleotides are TGTGCCAGCAGTTCGCCCGACAGGTCGGAGACCCAGTACTTC. This sequence joins TRBV28 and TRBJ2-5; a possible D gene is TRBD1 (6 bases). CDR1 MDHEN and CDR2 SYDVKM come from the germline V gene. The germline V and J ends were trimmed by 4 bases and 5 bases, with 14 bases remaining between them. CDR3 length: 14 residues.

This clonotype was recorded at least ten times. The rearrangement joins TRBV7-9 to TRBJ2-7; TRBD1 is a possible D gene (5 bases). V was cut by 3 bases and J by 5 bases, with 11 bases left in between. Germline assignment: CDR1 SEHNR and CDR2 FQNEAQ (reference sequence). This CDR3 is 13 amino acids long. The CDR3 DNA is TGTGCCAGCAGCTTGTCCTGGGGCCACGAGCAGTACTTC. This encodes CASSLSWGHEQYF.

In DNA, the CDR3 is TGTGCCAGCAGTCCCCACAGGGCCAACGTCCTGACTTTC. Protein product: CASSPHRANVLTF. V usage is TRBV7-2 and J usage is TRBJ2-6; D is ambiguous. The CDR3 runs to 13 residues. Germline V lookup: CDR1 SGHTA, CDR2 FQGNSA. V lost 6 bases and J lost 5, with 8 bases in between.

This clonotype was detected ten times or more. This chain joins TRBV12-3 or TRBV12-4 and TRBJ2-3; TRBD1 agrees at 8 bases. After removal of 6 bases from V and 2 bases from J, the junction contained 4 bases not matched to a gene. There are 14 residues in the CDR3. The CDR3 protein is CASRQGQDTDTQYF. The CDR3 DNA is TGTGCCAGCAGACAGGGACAGGACACAGATACGCAGTATTTT.

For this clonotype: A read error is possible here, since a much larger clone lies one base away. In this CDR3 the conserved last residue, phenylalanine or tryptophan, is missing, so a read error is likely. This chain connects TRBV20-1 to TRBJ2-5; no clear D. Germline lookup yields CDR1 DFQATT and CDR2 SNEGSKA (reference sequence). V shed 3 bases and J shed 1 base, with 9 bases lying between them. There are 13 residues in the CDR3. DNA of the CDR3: TGCAGTGCTAGTAAGGACGGCCAAGAGACCCAGTACTGC. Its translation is CSASKDGQETQYC.

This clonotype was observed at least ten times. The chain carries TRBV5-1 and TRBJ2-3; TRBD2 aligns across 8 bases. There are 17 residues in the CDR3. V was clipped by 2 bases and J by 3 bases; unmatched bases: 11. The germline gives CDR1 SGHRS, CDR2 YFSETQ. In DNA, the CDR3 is TGCGCCAGCAGCTTTCGATTAGCGGGACTAATGACAGATACGCAGTATTTT. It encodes CASSFRLAGLMTDTQYF.

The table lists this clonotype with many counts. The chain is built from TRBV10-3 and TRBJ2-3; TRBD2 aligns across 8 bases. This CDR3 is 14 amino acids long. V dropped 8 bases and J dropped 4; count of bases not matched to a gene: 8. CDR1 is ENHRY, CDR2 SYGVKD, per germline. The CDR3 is CAIGSGGPSDTQYF. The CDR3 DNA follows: TGTGCCATCGGCTCGGGGGGGCCTTCAGATACGCAGTATTTT.

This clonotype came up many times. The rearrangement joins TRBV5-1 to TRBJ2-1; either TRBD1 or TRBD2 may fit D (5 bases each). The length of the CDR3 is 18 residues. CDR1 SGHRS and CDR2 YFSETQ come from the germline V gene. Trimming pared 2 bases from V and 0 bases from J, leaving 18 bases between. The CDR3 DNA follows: TGCGCCAGCAGCTTAGGAGCAGGGTCGGGGTTCTCCTACAATGAGCAGTTCTTC. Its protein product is CASSLGAGSGFSYNEQFF.

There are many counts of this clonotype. The chain's CDR3 is CASRLPTPQETQYF. CDR3 sequence (DNA): TGTGCCAGCAGACTGCCGACTCCTCAAGAGACCCAGTACTTC. The chain recombines TRBV7-9 with TRBJ2-5; D uncertain. There are 14 residues in the CDR3. CDR1 is SEHNR, CDR2 FQNEAQ, per germline (reference sequence). Trimming took off 6 bases at V and 2 bases at J, with 13 bases between the two ends.

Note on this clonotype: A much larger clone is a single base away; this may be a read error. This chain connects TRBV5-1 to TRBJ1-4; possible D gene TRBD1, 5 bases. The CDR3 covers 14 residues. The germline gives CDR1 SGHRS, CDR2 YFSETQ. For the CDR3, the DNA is TGCGCCAGCAGCTTGGAAAAGGGGAGTGAAACACTGTTTTTT. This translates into CASSLEKGSETLFF.

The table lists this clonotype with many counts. The CDR3 protein is CASSGDQLNNEQFF. Here the CDR3 DNA reads TGTGCCAGTAGCGGGGACCAGCTTAACAATGAGCAGTTCTTC. This chain links TRBV6-2 or TRBV6-3 with TRBJ2-1; 8 bases are shared with TRBD2. Per the germline V gene, CDR1 is MNHEY and CDR2 is SVGEGT. V trimming: 9 bases; J trimming: 5 bases; junction bases outside the gene matches: 9. This CDR3 spans 14 amino acids.

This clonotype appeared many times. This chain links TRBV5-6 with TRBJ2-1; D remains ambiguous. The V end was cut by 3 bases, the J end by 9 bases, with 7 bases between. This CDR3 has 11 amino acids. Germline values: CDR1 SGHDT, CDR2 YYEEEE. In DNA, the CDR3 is TGTGCCAGCAGCTACTCCGGTGAGCAGTTCTTC. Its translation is CASSYSGEQFF.

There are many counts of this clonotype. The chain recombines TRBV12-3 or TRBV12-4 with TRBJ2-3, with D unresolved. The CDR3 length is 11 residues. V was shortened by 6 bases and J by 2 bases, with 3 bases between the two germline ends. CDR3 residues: CASRNTDTQYF. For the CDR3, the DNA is TGTGCCAGCAGAAACACAGATACGCAGTATTTT.

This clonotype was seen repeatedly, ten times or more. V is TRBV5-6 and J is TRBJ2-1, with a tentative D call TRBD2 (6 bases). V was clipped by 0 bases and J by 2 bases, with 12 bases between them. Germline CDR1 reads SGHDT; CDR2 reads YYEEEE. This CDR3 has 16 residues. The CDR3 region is CASSLGVAATYNEQFF. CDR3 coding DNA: TGTGCCAGCAGCTTGGGCGTAGCGGCGACCTACAATGAGCAGTTCTTC.

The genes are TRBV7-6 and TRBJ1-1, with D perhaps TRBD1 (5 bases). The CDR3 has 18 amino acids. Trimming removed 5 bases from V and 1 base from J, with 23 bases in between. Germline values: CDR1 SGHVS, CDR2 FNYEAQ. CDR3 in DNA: TGTGCCAGCAGCCGAGGGGTGGACGGAGGAGGAGGGAACACTGAAGCTTTCTTT. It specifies CASSRGVDGGGGNTEAFF.

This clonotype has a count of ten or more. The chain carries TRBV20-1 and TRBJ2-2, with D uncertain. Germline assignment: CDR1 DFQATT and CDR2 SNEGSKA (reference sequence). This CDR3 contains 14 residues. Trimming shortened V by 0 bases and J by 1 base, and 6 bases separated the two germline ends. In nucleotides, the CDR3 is TGCAGTGCTAGAGATAGCAAGAACACCGGGGAGCTGTTTTTT. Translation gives CSARDSKNTGELFF.

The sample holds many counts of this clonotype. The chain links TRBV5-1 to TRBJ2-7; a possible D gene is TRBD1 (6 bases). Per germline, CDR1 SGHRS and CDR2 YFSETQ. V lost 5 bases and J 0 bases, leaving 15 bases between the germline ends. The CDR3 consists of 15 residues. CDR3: CASSSQGSSSYEQYF. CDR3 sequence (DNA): TGCGCCAGCAGTAGCCAGGGGAGTAGCTCCTACGAGCAGTACTTC.

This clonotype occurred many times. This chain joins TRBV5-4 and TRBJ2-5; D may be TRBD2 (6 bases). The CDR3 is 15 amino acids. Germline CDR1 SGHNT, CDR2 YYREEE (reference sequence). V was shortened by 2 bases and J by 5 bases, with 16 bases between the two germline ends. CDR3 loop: CASSFGGNPLETQYF. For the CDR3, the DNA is TGTGCCAGCAGCTTTGGAGGGAACCCCTTGGAGACCCAGTACTTC.

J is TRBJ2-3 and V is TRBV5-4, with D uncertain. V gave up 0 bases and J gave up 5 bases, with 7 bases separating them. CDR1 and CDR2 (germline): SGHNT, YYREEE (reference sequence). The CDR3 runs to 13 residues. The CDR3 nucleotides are TGTGCCAGCAGCTTGGTTAATAGAGATACGCAGTATTTT. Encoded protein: CASSLVNRDTQYF.